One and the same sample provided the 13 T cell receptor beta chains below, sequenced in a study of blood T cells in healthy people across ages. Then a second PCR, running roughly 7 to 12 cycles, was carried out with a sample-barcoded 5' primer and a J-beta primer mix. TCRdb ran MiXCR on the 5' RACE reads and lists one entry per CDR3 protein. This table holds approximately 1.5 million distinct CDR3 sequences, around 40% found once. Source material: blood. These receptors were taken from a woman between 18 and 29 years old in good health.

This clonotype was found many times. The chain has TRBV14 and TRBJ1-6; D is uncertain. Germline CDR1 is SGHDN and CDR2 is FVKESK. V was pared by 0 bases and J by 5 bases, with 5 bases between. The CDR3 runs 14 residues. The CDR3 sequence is CASSQEQNNSPLHF. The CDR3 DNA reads TGTGCCAGCAGCCAAGAACAGAATAATTCACCCCTCCACTTT. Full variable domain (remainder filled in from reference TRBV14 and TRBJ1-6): EAGVTQFPSHSVIEKGQTVTLRCDPISGHDNLYWYRRVMGKEIKFLLHFVKESKQDESGMPNNRFLAERTGGTYSTLKVQPAELEDSGVYFCASSQEQNNSPLHFGNGTRLTVT.

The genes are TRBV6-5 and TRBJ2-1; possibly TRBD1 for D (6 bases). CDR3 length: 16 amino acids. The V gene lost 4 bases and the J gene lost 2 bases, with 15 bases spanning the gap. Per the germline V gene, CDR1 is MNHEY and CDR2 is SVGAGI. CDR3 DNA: TGTGCCAGCAGTTTCTATTCCGGGACACCCTACAATGAGCAGTTCTTC. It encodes CASSFYSGTPYNEQFF.

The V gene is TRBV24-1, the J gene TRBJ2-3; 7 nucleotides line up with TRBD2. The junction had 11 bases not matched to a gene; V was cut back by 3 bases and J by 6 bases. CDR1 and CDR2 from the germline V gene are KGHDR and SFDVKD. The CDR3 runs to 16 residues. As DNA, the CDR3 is TGTGCCACCAGTGATCACCCCGGGGAGGGGAAGGATACGCAGTATTTT. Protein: CATSDHPGEGKDTQYF.

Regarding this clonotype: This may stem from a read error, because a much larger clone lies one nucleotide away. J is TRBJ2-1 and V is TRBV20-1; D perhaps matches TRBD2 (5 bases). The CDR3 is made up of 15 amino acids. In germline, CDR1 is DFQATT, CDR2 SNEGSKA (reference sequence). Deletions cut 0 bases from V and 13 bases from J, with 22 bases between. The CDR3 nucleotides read TGCAGTGCTAGAGATCTGCGGCTAGCCGAAGAGACCCAGTTCTTC. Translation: CSARDLRLAEETQFF.

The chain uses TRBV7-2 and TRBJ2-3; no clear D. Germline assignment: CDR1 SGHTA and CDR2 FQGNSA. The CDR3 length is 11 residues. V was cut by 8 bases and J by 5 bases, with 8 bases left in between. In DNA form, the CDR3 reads TGTGCCAGCCGGACCGGAGATACGCAGTATTTT. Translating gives CASRTGDTQYF.

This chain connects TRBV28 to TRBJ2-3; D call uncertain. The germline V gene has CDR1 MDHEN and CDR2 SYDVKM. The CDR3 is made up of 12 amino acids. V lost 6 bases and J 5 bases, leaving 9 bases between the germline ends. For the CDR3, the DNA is TGTGCCAGCAGCTGGCCCGGAGATACGCAGTATTTT. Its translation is CASSWPGDTQYF. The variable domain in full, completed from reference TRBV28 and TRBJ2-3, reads DVKVTQSSRYLVKRTGEKVFLECVQDMDHENMFWYRQDPGLGLRLIYFSYDVKMKEKGDIPEGYSVSREKKERFSLILESASTNQTSMYLCASSWPGDTQYFGPGTRLTVL.

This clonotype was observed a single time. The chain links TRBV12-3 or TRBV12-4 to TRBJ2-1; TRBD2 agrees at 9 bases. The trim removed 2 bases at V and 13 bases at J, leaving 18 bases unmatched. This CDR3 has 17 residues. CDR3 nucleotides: TGTGCCAGCAGTTTACCTTCTGGCGGGAGGGGTTGGGAGACCCAGTTCTTC. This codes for CASSLPSGGRGWETQFF.

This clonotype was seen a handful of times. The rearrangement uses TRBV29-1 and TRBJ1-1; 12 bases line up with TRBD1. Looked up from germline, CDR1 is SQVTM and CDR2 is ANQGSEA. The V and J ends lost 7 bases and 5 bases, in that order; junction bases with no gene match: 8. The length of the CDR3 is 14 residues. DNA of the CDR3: TGCAGCGCGGGACAGGGGGCTGGATATACTGAAGCTTTCTTT. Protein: CSAGQGAGYTEAFF.

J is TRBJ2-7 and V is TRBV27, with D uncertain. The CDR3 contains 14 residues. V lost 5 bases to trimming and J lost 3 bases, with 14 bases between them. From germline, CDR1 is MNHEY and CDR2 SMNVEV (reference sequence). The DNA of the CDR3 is TGTGCCAGCAGTCCCTCGGGCATTATCTACGAGCAGTACTTC. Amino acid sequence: CASSPSGIIYEQYF.

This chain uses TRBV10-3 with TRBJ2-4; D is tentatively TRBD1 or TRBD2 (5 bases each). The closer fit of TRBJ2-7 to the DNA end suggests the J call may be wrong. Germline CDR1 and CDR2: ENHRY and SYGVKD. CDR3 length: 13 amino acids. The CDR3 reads CAISRDGPYEQYF. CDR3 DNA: TGTGCCATCAGTAGGGACGGACCCTACGAGCAGTACTTC.

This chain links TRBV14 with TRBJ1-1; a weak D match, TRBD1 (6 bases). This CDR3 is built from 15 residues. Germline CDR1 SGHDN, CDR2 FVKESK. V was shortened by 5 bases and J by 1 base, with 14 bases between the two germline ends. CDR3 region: CASSYAGTRNTEAFF. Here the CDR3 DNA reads TGTGCCAGCAGCTACGCCGGGACAAGGAACACTGAAGCTTTCTTT.

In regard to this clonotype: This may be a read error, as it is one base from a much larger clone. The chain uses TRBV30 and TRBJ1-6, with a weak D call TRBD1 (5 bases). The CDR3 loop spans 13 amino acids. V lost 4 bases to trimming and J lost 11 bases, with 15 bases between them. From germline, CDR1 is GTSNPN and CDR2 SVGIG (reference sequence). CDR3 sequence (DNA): TGTGCCTGGACAGGGCGTTCGAGCCCACCCCTCCACTTT. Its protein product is CAWTGRSSPPLHF.

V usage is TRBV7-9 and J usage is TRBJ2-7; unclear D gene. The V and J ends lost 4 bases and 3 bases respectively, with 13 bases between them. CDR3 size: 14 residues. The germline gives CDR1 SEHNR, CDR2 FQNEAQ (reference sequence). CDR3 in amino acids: CASSSSLQFYEQYF. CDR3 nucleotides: TGTGCCAGCAGCTCAAGCCTACAGTTCTACGAGCAGTACTTC.